The T cell receptor (beta chain) under discussion was sequenced for a study of blood T cell repertoires in COVID-19. Across the study: PBMCs, B-cell-depleted T cells, or T cells were the source of the cDNA or gDNA that made up the material.

Under the authors' procedure: Estimates of nucleated cell counts were drawn from the amplification of reference gene primers. The protocol was immunoSEQ multiplex PCR, while the TCRdb copy is restricted to in-frame clones and leaves out a portion. V and J calls and clone size follow that table, whereas D and trimming were derived from the DNA. The table shows 35,000 to 45,000 clones, with about 80% occurring only once. The length of the CDR3 is 15 residues. Germline values: CDR1 MNHEY, CDR2 SVGAGI. The germline V and J ends were trimmed by 8 bases and 4 bases, with 20 bases remaining between them. Sequencing input: peripheral blood. The sequence derives from a man in his 70s with active or convalescent COVID-19. This sequence joins TRBV6-5 and TRBJ1-2, with a tentative D call TRBD1 (5 bases). CDR3 in DNA: TGTGCCAGCGGAATCAGACAGCCTTTTCTCTATGGCTACACCTTC. As protein: CASGIRQPFLYGYTF.